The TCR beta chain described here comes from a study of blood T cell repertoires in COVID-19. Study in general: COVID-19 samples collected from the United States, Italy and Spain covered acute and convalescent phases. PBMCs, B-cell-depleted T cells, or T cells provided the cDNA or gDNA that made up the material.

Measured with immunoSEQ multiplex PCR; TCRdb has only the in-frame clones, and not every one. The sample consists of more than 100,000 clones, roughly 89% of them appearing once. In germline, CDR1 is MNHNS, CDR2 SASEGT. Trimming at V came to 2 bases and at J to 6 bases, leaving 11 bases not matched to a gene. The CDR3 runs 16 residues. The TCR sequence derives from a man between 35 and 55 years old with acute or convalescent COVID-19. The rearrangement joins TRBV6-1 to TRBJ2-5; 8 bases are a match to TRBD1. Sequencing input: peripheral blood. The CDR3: CASSEPRQGMLKTQYF. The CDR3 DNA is TGTGCCAGCAGTGAACCACGACAGGGGATGTTGAAGACCCAGTACTTC.